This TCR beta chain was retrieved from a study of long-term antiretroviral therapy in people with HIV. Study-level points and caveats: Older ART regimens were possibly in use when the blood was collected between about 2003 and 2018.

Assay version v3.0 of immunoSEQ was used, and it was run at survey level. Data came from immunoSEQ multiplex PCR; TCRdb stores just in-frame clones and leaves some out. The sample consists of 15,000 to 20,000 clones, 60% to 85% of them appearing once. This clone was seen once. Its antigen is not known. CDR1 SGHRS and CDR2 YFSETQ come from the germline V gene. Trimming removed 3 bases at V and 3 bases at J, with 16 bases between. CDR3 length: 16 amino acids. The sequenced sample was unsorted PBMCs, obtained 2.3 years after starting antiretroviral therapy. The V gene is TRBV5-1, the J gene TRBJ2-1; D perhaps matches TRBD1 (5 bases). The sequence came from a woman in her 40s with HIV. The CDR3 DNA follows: TGCGCCAGCAGCTATTCCACCCAAGGGGACTACAATGAGCAGTTCTTC. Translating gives CASSYSTQGDYNEQFF.